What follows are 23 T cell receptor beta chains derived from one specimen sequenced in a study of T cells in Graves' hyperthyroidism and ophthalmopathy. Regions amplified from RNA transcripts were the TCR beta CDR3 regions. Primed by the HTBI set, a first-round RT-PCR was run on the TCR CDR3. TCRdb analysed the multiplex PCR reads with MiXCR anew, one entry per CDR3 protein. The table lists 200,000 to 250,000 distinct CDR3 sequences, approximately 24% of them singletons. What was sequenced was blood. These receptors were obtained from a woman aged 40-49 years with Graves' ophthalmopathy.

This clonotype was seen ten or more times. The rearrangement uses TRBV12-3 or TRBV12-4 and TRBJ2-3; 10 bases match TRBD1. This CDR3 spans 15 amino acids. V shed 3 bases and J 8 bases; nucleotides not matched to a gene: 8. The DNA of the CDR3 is TGTGCCAGCAGTTTGAGGGACAGGGGTTTTGGTACGCAGTATTTT. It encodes CASSLRDRGFGTQYF.

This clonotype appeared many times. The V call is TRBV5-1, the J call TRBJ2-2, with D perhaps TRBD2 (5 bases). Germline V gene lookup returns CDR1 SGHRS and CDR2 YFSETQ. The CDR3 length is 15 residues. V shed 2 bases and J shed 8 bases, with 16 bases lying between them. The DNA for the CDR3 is TGCGCCAGCAGCTTAGGTTCCCCCGGGGAAGGGGAGCTGTTTTTT. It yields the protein CASSLGSPGEGELFF.

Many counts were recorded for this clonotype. The CDR3 is CASSQGGLAVNSYEQYF. Written as DNA, the CDR3 is TGTGCCAGCAGCCAAGGCGGACTAGCGGTTAACTCCTACGAGCAGTACTTC. The V gene is TRBV4-2, the J gene TRBJ2-7; 10 bases agree with TRBD2. The germline V gene encodes CDR1 LGHNA and CDR2 YNFKEQ. The J segment lost 0 bases and the V segment lost 1 base, leaving 6 bases of the junction unmatched. The CDR3 length is 17 residues.

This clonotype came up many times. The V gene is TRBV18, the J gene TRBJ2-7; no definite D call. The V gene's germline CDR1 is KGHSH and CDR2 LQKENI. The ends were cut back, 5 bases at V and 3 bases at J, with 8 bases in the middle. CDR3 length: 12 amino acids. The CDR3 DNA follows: TGTGCCAGCTCATCCTTACACTACGAGCAGTACTTC. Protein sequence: CASSSLHYEQYF. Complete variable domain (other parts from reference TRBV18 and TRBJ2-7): NAGVMQNPRHLVRRRGQEARLRCSPMKGHSHVYWYRQLPEEGLKFMVYLQKENIIDESGMPKERFSAEFPKEGPSILRIQQVVRGDSAAYFCASSSLHYEQYFGPGTRLTVT.

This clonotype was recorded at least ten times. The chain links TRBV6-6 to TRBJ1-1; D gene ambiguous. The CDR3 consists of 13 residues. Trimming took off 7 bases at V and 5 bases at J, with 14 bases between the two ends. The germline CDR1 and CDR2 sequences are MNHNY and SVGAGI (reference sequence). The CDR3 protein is CASIGSGGTEAFF. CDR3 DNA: TGTGCCAGCATCGGGTCGGGCGGAACTGAAGCTTTCTTT.

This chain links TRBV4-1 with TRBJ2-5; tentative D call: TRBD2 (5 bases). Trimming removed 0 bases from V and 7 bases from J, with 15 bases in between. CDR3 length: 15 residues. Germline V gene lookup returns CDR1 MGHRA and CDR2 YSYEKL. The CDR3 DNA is TGCGCCAGCAGCCAAGATGGTACGGGTCGGGGGACCCAGTACTTC. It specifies CASSQDGTGRGTQYF.

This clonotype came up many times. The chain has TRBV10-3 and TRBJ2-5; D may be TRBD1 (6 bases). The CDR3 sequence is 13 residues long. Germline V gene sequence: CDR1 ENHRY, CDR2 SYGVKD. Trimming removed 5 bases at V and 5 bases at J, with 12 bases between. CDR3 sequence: CAISLTTGETQYF. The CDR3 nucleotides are TGTGCCATCAGTCTTACTACAGGGGAGACCCAGTACTTC.

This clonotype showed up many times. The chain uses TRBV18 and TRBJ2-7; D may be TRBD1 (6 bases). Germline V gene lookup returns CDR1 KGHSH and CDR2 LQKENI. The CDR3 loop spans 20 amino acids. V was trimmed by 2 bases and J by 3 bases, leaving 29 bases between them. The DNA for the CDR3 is TGTGCCAGCTCACCAGTCGTGCCGGGCAGAGTGACAGGCTACATCTACGAGCAGTACTTC. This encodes CASSPVVPGRVTGYIYEQYF.

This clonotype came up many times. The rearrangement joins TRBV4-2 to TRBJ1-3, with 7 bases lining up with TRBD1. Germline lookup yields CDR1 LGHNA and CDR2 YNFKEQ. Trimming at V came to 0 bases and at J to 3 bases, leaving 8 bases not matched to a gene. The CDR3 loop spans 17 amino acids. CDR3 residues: CASSQDKQGFSGNTIYF. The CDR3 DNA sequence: TGTGCCAGCAGCCAAGATAAACAGGGGTTTAGTGGAAACACCATATATTTT.

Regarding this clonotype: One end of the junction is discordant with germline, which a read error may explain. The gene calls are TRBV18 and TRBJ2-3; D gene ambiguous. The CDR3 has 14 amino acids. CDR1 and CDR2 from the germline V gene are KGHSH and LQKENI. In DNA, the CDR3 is TGTGCCAGCTCCCCACCCAATGGCGCAGATACGCAGTATTTT. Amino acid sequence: CASSPPNGADTQYF. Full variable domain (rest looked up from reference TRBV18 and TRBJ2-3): NAGVMQNPRHLVRRRGQEARLRCSPMKGHSHVYWYRQLPEEGLKFMVYLQKENIIDESGMPKERFSAEFPKEGPSILRIQQVVRGDSAAYFCASSPPNGADTQYFGPGTRLTVL.

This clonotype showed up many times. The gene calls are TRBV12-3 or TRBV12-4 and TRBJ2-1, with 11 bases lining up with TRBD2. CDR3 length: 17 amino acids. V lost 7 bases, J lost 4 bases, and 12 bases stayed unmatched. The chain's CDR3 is CASNDPLAGDQYNEQFF. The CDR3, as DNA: TGTGCCAGCAATGATCCACTAGCGGGAGATCAGTACAATGAGCAGTTCTTC.

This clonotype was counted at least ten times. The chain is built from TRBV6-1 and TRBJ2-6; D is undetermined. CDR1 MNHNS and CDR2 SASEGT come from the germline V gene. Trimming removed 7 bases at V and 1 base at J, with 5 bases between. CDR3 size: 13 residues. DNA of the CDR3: TGTGCCAGCACTGGGTCTGGGGCCAACGTCCTGACTTTC. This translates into CASTGSGANVLTF.

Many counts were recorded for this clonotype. The CDR3 loop is CSASGQSYSNQPQHF. The DNA for the CDR3 is TGCAGTGCTAGCGGACAGTCATATAGCAATCAGCCCCAGCATTTT. The chain recombines TRBV20-1 with TRBJ1-5, with D maybe TRBD1 (6 bases). The CDR3 consists of 15 residues. V dropped 3 bases and J dropped 0 bases, with 12 bases sitting between them. Germline CDR1 reads DFQATT; CDR2 reads SNEGSKA (reference sequence).

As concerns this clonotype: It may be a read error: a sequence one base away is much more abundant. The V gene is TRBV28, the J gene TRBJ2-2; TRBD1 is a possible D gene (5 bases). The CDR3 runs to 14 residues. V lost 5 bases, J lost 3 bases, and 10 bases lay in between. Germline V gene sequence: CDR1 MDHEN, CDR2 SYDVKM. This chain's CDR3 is CASSGRVYTGELFF. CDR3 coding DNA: TGTGCCAGCAGTGGCAGGGTCTACACCGGGGAGCTGTTTTTT.

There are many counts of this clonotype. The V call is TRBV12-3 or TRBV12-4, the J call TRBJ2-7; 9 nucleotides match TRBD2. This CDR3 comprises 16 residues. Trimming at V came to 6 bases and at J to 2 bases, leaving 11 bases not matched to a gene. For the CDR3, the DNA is TGTGCCAGCAGCCCTTTAATAAGCGGGGGGACCTACGAGCAGTACTTC. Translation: CASSPLISGGTYEQYF.

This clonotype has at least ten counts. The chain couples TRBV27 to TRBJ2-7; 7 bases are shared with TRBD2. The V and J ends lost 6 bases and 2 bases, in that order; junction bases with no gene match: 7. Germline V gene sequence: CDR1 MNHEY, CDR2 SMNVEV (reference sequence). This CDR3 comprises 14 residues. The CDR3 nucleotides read TGTGCCAGCAGACCACTAGCGCAAGCCTACGAGCAGTACTTC. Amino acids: CASRPLAQAYEQYF.

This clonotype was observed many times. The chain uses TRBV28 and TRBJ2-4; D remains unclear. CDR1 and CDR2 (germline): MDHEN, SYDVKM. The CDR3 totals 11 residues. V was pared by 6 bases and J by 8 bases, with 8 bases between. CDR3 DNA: TGTGCCAGCAGCGGTGGGGACATTCAGTACTTC. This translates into CASSGGDIQYF. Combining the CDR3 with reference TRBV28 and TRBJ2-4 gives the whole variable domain DVKVTQSSRYLVKRTGEKVFLECVQDMDHENMFWYRQDPGLGLRLIYFSYDVKMKEKGDIPEGYSVSREKKERFSLILESASTNQTSMYLCASSGGDIQYFGAGTRLSVL.

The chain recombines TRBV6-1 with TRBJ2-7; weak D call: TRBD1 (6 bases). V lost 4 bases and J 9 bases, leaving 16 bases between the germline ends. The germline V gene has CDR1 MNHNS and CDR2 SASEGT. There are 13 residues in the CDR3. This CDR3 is CASSGQLEGVQYF. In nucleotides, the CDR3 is TGTGCCAGCAGTGGGCAGCTAGAGGGGGTGCAGTACTTC.

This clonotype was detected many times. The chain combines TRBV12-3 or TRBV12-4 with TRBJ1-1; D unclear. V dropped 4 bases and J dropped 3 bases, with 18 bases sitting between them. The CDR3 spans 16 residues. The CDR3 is CASSSGRFPRYTEAFF. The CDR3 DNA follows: TGTGCCAGCAGTTCAGGACGTTTCCCCAGGTACACTGAAGCTTTCTTT.

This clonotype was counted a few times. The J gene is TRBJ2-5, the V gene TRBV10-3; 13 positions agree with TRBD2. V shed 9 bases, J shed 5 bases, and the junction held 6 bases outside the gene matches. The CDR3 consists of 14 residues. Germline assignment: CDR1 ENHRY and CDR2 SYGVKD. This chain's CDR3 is CAIGTSGNGETQYF. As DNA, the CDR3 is TGTGCCATTGGGACTAGCGGGAACGGGGAGACCCAGTACTTC.

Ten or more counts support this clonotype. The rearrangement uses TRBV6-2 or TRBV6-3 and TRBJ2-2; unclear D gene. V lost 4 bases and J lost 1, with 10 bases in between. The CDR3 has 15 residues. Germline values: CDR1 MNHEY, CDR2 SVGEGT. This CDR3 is CASSSFLGNTGELFF. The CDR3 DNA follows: TGTGCCAGCAGTTCTTTTCTTGGGAACACCGGGGAGCTGTTTTTT.

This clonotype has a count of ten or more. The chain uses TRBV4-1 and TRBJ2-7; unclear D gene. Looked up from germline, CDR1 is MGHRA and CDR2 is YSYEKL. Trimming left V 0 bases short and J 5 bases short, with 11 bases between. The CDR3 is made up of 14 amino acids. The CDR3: CASSQDKKIDEQYF. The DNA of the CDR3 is TGCGCCAGCAGCCAAGATAAGAAGATCGACGAGCAGTACTTC.

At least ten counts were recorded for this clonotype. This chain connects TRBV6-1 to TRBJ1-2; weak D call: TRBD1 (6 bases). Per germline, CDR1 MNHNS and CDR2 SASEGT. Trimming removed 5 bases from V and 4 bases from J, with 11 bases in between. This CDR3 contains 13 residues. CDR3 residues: CASSQRDTYGYTF. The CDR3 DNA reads TGTGCCAGCAGTCAAAGGGACACCTATGGCTACACCTTC.